These 28 T cell receptor beta chains share one sample of origin, sequenced in a study of shared clonotypes between healthy human individuals. Clones were read by immunoSEQ multiplex PCR, and TCRdb kept only the in-frame ones, dropping some. The sample has about 450,000 clones, roughly 85% seen once; the top ten hold 10% to 15%. The sample consisted of PBMCs. The receptors derive from a woman aged 40 to 49 in good health. Some clones in this sample may be carry-over from other donors' samples.

The genes are TRBV6-5 and TRBJ1-4; D remains unclear. The V end was cut by 6 bases, the J end by 0 bases, with 2 bases between. Per the germline V gene, CDR1 is MNHEY and CDR2 is SVGAGI. The CDR3 sequence is 12 residues long. This CDR3 reads CASRATNEKLFF. The CDR3 bases are TGTGCCAGCAGGGCAACTAATGAAAAACTGTTTTTT.

The chain links TRBV21-1 to TRBJ2-7; the D call in the table, TRBD1, was not verified against the DNA. TRBV21-1 is flagged as a pseudogene. The CDR3 consists of 15 residues. CDR3 nucleotides: TGTGCCAGCAGCACCGCGGGGACAGTCTCCTACGAGCAGTACTTC. Translating it yields CASSTAGTVSYEQYF.

The table lists this clone with a count of one. The gene calls are TRBV2 and TRBJ2-5; TRBD2 agrees at 8 bases. Germline CDR1 is SNHLY and CDR2 is FYNNEI. The CDR3 extends over 15 amino acids. V was clipped by 2 bases and J by 5 bases; unmatched bases: 7. The CDR3 coding sequence is TGTGCCAGCAGTGAAATCCGGGGGGGAAGTGAGACCCAGTACTTC. It encodes CASSEIRGGSETQYF.

The chain uses TRBV19 and TRBJ2-5, with D tentatively TRBD1 or TRBD2 (6 bases each). The CDR3 spans 15 residues. Germline V lookup: CDR1 LNHDA, CDR2 SQIVND (reference sequence). V was cut by 4 bases and J by 5 bases, with 17 bases left in between. The CDR3 DNA sequence: TGTGCCAGTAGTACACTCCTGACAGGAGGGGAGACCCAGTACTTC. This sequence encodes CASSTLLTGGETQYF.

Concerning this clone: This same CDR3 is encoded by further DNA sequences in the sample. The CDR3 DNA is TGTGCCAGCTCACCTGACAGGGCGGGGCAGCCCCAGCATTTT. Its protein product is CASSPDRAGQPQHF. The chain employs TRBV18 and TRBJ1-5, with 7 nucleotides matching TRBD1. This CDR3 has 14 amino acids. CDR1 KGHSH and CDR2 LQKENI come from the germline V gene. V lost 3 bases, J lost 7 bases, and 6 bases stayed unmatched.

V is TRBV15 and J is TRBJ1-1; D might be TRBD1 (5 bases). The CDR3 sequence is 14 residues long. Trimming removed 1 base at V and 8 bases at J, with 14 bases between. Germline CDR1 and CDR2: LNHNV and YYDKDF (reference sequence). CDR3 sequence (DNA): TGTGCCACCAGCAGAGGGGACCCATTCAGGGAAGCTTTCTTT. Protein: CATSRGDPFREAFF.

The sample holds one count of this clone. This rearrangement joins TRBV7-6 to TRBJ1-2, with no clear D. From germline, CDR1 is SGHVS and CDR2 FNYEAQ. The CDR3 extends over 13 amino acids. V was shortened by 2 bases and J by 8 bases, with 12 bases between the two germline ends. Here the CDR3 DNA reads TGTGCCAGCAGCTTAAGCCAAGGCGGAGGCTACACCTTC. This translates into CASSLSQGGGYTF.

The chain uses TRBV28 and TRBJ1-4, with D uncertain. V lost 4 bases, J lost 8 bases, and 8 bases lay in between. This CDR3 region has 12 residues. Germline V gene lookup returns CDR1 MDHEN and CDR2 SYDVKM. The CDR3 sequence: CASSSLGEKLFF. The CDR3 DNA reads TGTGCCAGCAGTTCCCTAGGGGAAAAACTGTTTTTT.

The chain combines TRBV7-9 with TRBJ1-5; D remains ambiguous. Trimming shortened V by 4 bases and J by 5 bases, and 6 bases separated the two germline ends. This CDR3 has 12 residues. CDR1 is SEHNR and CDR2 is FQNEAQ in the germline V gene (reference sequence). In DNA, the CDR3 is TGTGCCAGCAGCTCTAGTGATCAGCCCCAGCATTTT. This codes for CASSSSDQPQHF. Filled out from reference TRBV7-9 and TRBJ1-5, the complete variable domain reads DTGVSQNPRHKITKRGQNVTFRCDPISEHNRLYWYRQTLGQGPEFLTYFQNEAQLEKSRLLSDRFSAERPKGSFSTLEIQRTEQGDSAMYLCASSSSDQPQHFGDGTRLSIL.

Many counts were recorded for this clone. The chain recombines TRBV30 with TRBJ1-1; D is undetermined. The germline gives CDR1 GTSNPN, CDR2 SVGIG (reference sequence). Trimming took 4 bases from V and 6 from J, leaving 15 bases between them. The CDR3 has 13 amino acids. The CDR3 sequence: CAWTESGYAEAFF. CDR3 coding DNA: TGTGCCTGGACCGAATCGGGGTACGCTGAAGCTTTCTTT.

The rearrangement joins TRBV11-2 to TRBJ2-1, with TRBD1 matching over 7 bases. This CDR3 spans 15 amino acids. V trimming: 5 bases; J trimming: 2 bases; junction bases outside the gene matches: 6. Germline V gene data show CDR1 as SGHAT and CDR2 as FQNNGV. This CDR3 reads CASSPRGTTYNEQFF. DNA of the CDR3: TGTGCCAGCAGCCCCAGGGGGACAACCTACAATGAGCAGTTCTTC.

The rearrangement links TRBV5-6 to TRBJ2-1, with 12 bases fitting TRBD2. V was clipped by 0 bases and J by 6 bases; unmatched bases: 13. There are 19 residues in the CDR3. Germline CDR1 reads SGHDT; CDR2 reads YYEEEE. Written as DNA, the CDR3 is TGTGCCAGCAGCTTGGCCAAGGTGCTAGCGGGAGGGCCGTTCAATGAGCAGTTCTTC. This gives the protein CASSLAKVLAGGPFNEQFF.

Concerning this clone itself: This sample also contains other DNA sequences that code for the same CDR3. The V and J genes are TRBV18 and TRBJ2-3; TRBD2 agrees at 13 bases. With V trimmed by 4 bases and J by 2 bases, 3 bases remained unmatched. CDR1 is KGHSH and CDR2 is LQKENI in the germline V gene. The CDR3 contains 16 residues. The CDR3 here is CASSRGTSGNTDTQYF. In DNA form, the CDR3 reads TGTGCCAGCTCACGAGGGACTAGCGGGAACACAGATACGCAGTATTTT.

V gene TRBV27 combines with J gene TRBJ1-2, with a tentative D call TRBD1 (5 bases). The germline CDR1 and CDR2 sequences are MNHEY and SMNVEV (reference sequence). The CDR3 runs to 14 residues. The V end lost 2 bases, the J end lost 8 bases, and 15 bases lay between the germline ends. The CDR3 protein is CASSLRRGAGGYTF. CDR3 bases: TGTGCCAGCAGTTTAAGGCGCGGGGCGGGGGGCTACACCTTC.

This clone was observed a handful of times. J is TRBJ1-1 and V is TRBV6-6; D not certain. This CDR3 contains 15 residues. V lost 5 bases and J lost 1, with 14 bases in between. Germline V lookup: CDR1 MNHNY, CDR2 SVGAGI (reference sequence). In DNA form, the CDR3 reads TGTGCCAGCAGTACGAGGGAGGGAGGGAACACTGAAGCTTTCTTT. It translates to CASSTREGGNTEAFF.

This chain uses TRBV28 with TRBJ2-4, with D tentatively TRBD1 (6 bases). V shed 5 bases and J shed 3 bases, with 20 bases lying between them. Germline loops: CDR1 MDHEN, CDR2 SYDVKM. The CDR3 runs to 17 residues. This chain's CDR3 is CASSPRTGQGGKNIQYF. In DNA, the CDR3 is TGTGCCAGCAGTCCCCGTACAGGGCAAGGAGGCAAAAACATTCAGTACTTC. Using reference TRBV28 and TRBJ2-4 for the parts outside the CDR3, the full variable domain is DVKVTQSSRYLVKRTGEKVFLECVQDMDHENMFWYRQDPGLGLRLIYFSYDVKMKEKGDIPEGYSVSREKKERFSLILESASTNQTSMYLCASSPRTGQGGKNIQYFGAGTRLSVL.

This chain connects TRBV11-2 to TRBJ2-1; TRBD2 matches at 7 bases. The CDR3 totals 16 residues. Germline trimming cut 2 bases from V and 6 bases from J; bases unmatched to any gene: 10. Germline CDR1 is SGHAT and CDR2 is FQNNGV. Here the CDR3 reads CASSLSAGEGLNEQFF. In DNA form, the CDR3 reads TGTGCCAGCAGCTTATCGGCGGGAGAGGGGCTCAATGAGCAGTTCTTC.

This clone was seen once. For the CDR3, the DNA is TGTGCCAGCAGCTTAAACCCGGGAGTAGGGGAGACCCAGTACTTC. Its protein product is CASSLNPGVGETQYF. J is TRBJ2-5 and V is TRBV7-2, with D possibly matching TRBD2 (6 bases). CDR1 and CDR2 (germline): SGHTA, FQGNSA. The CDR3 consists of 15 residues. Trimming took 2 bases from V and 5 from J, leaving 15 bases between them.

V usage is TRBV7-2 and J usage is TRBJ1-2, with 7 bases that match TRBD1. V shed 1 base and J 4 bases; nucleotides not matched to a gene: 3. Per germline, CDR1 SGHTA and CDR2 FQGNSA. The CDR3 sequence is 14 residues long. The CDR3 reads CASSLEGQLYGYTF. The CDR3, as DNA: TGTGCCAGCAGCTTAGAGGGACAGCTCTATGGCTACACCTTC.

This chain's CDR3 is CASSVGTALDKNIQYF. CDR3 in DNA: TGTGCCAGCAGCGTCGGGACAGCCTTGGACAAAAACATTCAGTACTTC. This chain uses TRBV9 with TRBJ2-4, with 7 bases matching TRBD1. Germline V gene data show CDR1 as SGDLS and CDR2 as YYNGEE. CDR3 length: 16 amino acids. With V trimmed by 2 bases and J by 3 bases, 8 bases remained unmatched. Complete variable domain (other parts from reference TRBV9 and TRBJ2-4): DSGVTQTPKHLITATGQRVTLRCSPRSGDLSVYWYQQSLDQGLQFLIQYYNGEERAKGNILERFSAQQFPDLHSELNLSSLELGDSALYFCASSVGTALDKNIQYFGAGTRLSVL.

This sequence joins TRBV15 and TRBJ2-5; D is unresolved. In germline, CDR1 is LNHNV, CDR2 YYDKDF (reference sequence). The CDR3 sequence is 12 residues long. V was pared by 0 bases and J by 6 bases, with 5 bases between. Written as DNA, the CDR3 is TGTGCCACCAGCAGAGATTGGAAGACCCAGTACTTC. Protein sequence: CATSRDWKTQYF.

The chain is built from TRBV19 and TRBJ2-7; unclear D gene. Germline CDR1 reads LNHDA; CDR2 reads SQIVND (reference sequence). Trimming took off 3 bases at V and 2 bases at J, with 14 bases between the two ends. CDR3 length: 15 residues. In DNA, the CDR3 is TGTGCCAGTAGTATCGGCCTAGGGTTAGCCTACGAGCAGTACTTC. Translated, it gives CASSIGLGLAYEQYF. The entire variable domain, with the rest obtained from reference TRBV19 and TRBJ2-7, is as follows: DGGITQSPKYLFRKEGQNVTLSCEQNLNHDAMYWYRQDPGQGLRLIYYSQIVNDFQKGDIAEGYSVSREKKESFPLTVTSAQKNPTAFYLCASSIGLGLAYEQYFGPGTRLTVT.

This chain joins TRBV11-2 and TRBJ2-3; 11 bases are a match to TRBD2. CDR1 is SGHAT, CDR2 FQNNGV, per germline. Germline trimming cut 8 bases from V and 3 bases from J; bases unmatched to any gene: 10. This CDR3 is built from 16 residues. CDR3 DNA: TGTGCCAGCGGGGCTAGCGGGGGGATTTGGACAGATACGCAGTATTTT. Translation gives CASGASGGIWTDTQYF.

The V gene is TRBV27, the J gene TRBJ2-7; D perhaps matches TRBD2 (6 bases). Germline loops: CDR1 MNHEY, CDR2 SMNVEV (reference sequence). CDR3 length: 14 amino acids. V gave up 6 bases and J gave up 8 bases, with 20 bases separating them. The CDR3 is CASRAPGPTSQQYF. The CDR3 region has the DNA TGTGCCAGCAGGGCTCCGGGACCTACTAGCCAGCAGTACTTC.

The gene calls are TRBV5-5 and TRBJ2-1; 11 bases are a match to TRBD2. Germline-derived CDR1 and CDR2 are SGHKS and YYEKEE (reference sequence). The CDR3 is made up of 16 amino acids. The V gene end was trimmed by 4 bases and the J gene end by 7 bases; junction bases not matched to a gene: 10. CDR3 DNA: TGTGCCAGCAGCCACTCAACTAGCGGGAGTCGGAATGAGCAGTTCTTC. It is translated as CASSHSTSGSRNEQFF.

The J gene is TRBJ2-7, the V gene TRBV28; 7 bases line up with TRBD1. The CDR3 extends over 14 amino acids. The germline CDR1 and CDR2 sequences are MDHEN and SYDVKM. With 3 bases clipped from V and 6 bases from J, the junction kept 8 bases outside the gene matches. CDR3 in amino acids: CASSFSDRSGEQYF. CDR3 sequence (DNA): TGTGCCAGCAGTTTTTCGGACAGGAGTGGCGAGCAGTACTTC.

The rearrangement uses TRBV28 and TRBJ2-1, with a possible D match to TRBD2 (5 bases). V lost 7 bases, J lost 5 bases, and 9 bases lay in between. Germline CDR1 reads MDHEN; CDR2 reads SYDVKM. The CDR3 contains 12 residues. CDR3 sequence (DNA): TGTGCCAGCAAAGTGACTAACAATGAGCAGTTCTTC. The encoded protein is CASKVTNNEQFF.

About this clone itself: One base away lies a much larger clone, so this may be a sequencing read error. V usage is TRBV7-8 and J usage is TRBJ2-7, with no clear D. The germline V gene encodes CDR1 SGHVS and CDR2 FQNEAQ. The CDR3 length is 13 residues. The V end was cut by 7 bases, the J end by 4 bases, with 14 bases between. The CDR3 here is CASNYLGKYEQYF. The CDR3 coding sequence is TGTGCCAGCAACTACTTGGGTAAATACGAGCAGTACTTC.